This T cell receptor beta chain was identified in a study of blood T cell repertoires in COVID-19. As processed by the authors: The assay estimated nucleated cells by amplifying reference gene primers. Produced via immunoSEQ multiplex PCR; TCRdb's table is partial and in-frame only. V and J calls and clone size are copied from that table; D and trimming were computed from the DNA. There are 100,000 to 150,000 clones in the sample; around 84% occur only once, and about 2.2% lies in the top ten. The CDR3 has 11 amino acids. Germline V lookup: CDR1 SEHNR, CDR2 FQNEAQ (reference sequence). Between the trimmed V and J ends, which lost 8 bases and 3 bases, there was a span of 7 bases.

The specimen was PBMCs or T cells enriched from blood (not recorded which). The gene calls are TRBV7-9 and TRBJ1-1; D unclear. The TCR comes from a man aged 40-55 years with acute COVID-19. CDR3 bases: TGTGCCAGCGAGGGAGACACTGAAGCTTTCTTT. Protein: CASEGDTEAFF.